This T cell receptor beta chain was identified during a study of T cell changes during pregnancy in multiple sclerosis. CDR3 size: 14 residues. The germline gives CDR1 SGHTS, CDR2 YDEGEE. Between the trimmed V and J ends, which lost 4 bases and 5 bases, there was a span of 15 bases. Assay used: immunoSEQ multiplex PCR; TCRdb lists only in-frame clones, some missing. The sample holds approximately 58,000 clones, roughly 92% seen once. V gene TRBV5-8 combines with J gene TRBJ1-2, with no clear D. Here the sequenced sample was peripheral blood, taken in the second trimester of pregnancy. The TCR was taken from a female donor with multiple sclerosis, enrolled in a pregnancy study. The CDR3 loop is CASSPRRGIYGYTF. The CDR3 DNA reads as TGTGCCAGCAGCCCCAGGCGGGGTATTTATGGCTACACCTTC.